These T cell receptor beta chains were read from a single sample in a study of blood T cell repertoires in COVID-19. The method was immunoSEQ multiplex PCR; TCRdb's version includes in-frame clones alone and lacks a portion of them. The repertoire consists of some 330,000 clones, with 88% occurring once and the leading ten covering about 3.9%. The sequenced material came from peripheral blood. These receptor sequences come from a woman between 50 and 59 years old with active or convalescent COVID-19. The CDR3 runs from the conserved cysteine through the conserved F or W. A D gene is named only where the DNA matches it firmly. Size tells how often a clone was seen (once, few, many) or the class of an expanded clone, and some rows leave it out.

len,j_gene,abundance,v_gene,d_gene,CDR3nt,CDR3aa
14,TRBJ2-7,NA,TRBV6-5,NA,TGTGCCAGCACGCGGGCAGCTCGATTGGGGGAGCAGTACTTC,CASTRAARLGEQYF
14,TRBJ2-1,NA,TRBV27,NA,TGTGCCAGCAGTGCGGTTAGCTCCTACAATGAGCAGTTCTTC,CASSAVSSYNEQFF
17,TRBJ2-1,NA,TRBV7-2,NA,TGTGCCAGCAGCTTAGGATGGGGCAACCCCTCCTACAATGAGCAGTTCTTC,CASSLGWGNPSYNEQFF
13,TRBJ2-7,NA,TRBV10-3,NA,TGTGCCTCTGAATCGGACAGCTCCTACGAGCAGTACTTC,CASESDSSYEQYF
14,TRBJ2-1,once,TRBV24-1,TRBD2,TGTGCCACCAGTGATTTAGCTAGCGGGAATGAGCAGTTCTTC,CATSDLASGNEQFF
16,TRBJ2-3,NA,TRBV7-2,TRBD2,TGTGCCAGCAGCCTAATGGGGGGGGGAGGCGCAGATACGCAGTATTTT,CASSLMGGGGADTQYF
15,TRBJ2-7,NA,TRBV7-2,TRBD2,TGTGCCAGCAGCTTATCTCGGGGGGGCGCATACGAGCAGTACTTC,CASSLSRGGAYEQYF
14,TRBJ1-5,NA,TRBV7-9,TRBD1,TGTGCCAGCAGCTCACCGGGACAGCCGCAGCCCCAGCATTTT,CASSSPGQPQPQHF
13,TRBJ2-7,NA,TRBV12-3/TRBV12-4,TRBD1,TGTGCCAGCAGATCGACAGGGGGCGACGAGCAGTACTTC,CASRSTGGDEQYF
14,TRBJ2-1,NA,TRBV18,NA,TGTGCCAGCTCAGGGGACATGAGGGGCAATGAGCAGTTCTTC,CASSGDMRGNEQFF
13,TRBJ1-1,NA,TRBV29-1,TRBD1,TGCAGCGGATGGACAGGGGGCGTCACTGAAGCTTTCTTT,CSGWTGGVTEAFF
14,TRBJ2-2,NA,TRBV28,NA,TGTGCCAGCAGCCCCGGGACTGCCACCGGGGAGCTGTTTTTT,CASSPGTATGELFF
15,TRBJ2-2,NA,TRBV5-1,TRBD1,TGCGCCAGCCGTATGGGACAGGAGAACACCGGGGAGCTGTTTTTT,CASRMGQENTGELFF
15,TRBJ2-1,NA,TRBV6-2/TRBV6-3,TRBD1,TGTGCCAGCAGTAGAAGGGGGCATGGAAACAATGAGCAGTTCTTC,CASSRRGHGNNEQFF
16,TRBJ1-5,NA,TRBV28,NA,TGTGCCAGCAGTTTCGCAGGGCAAGCTAGCAATCAGCCCCAGCATTTT,CASSFAGQASNQPQHF
17,TRBJ2-5,NA,TRBV3-1/TRBV3-2,TRBD2,TGTGCCAGCAGCCTTACTAACGTTGCGGGGGGGCAAGAGACCCAGTACTTC,CASSLTNVAGGQETQYF
14,TRBJ1-6,NA,TRBV9,NA,TGTGCCAGCAGCGTAGGACAGATAAATTCACCCCTCCACTTT,CASSVGQINSPLHF
14,TRBJ1-5,once,TRBV6-2/TRBV6-3,NA,TGTGCCAGCAGTTACCAGGGGACGGATCAGCCCCAGCATTTT,CASSYQGTDQPQHF
19,TRBJ1-2,NA,TRBV2,NA,TGTGCCAGCAGTGGCCCCAGAAAGACCCTACGGGAGGGTCTCTATGGCTACACCTTC,CASSGPRKTLREGLYGYTF
15,TRBJ2-7,NA,TRBV27,NA,TGTGCCAGCAGTTTACGGGGGGCACGTTCCTACGAGCAGTACTTC,CASSLRGARSYEQYF
16,TRBJ2-1,NA,TRBV13,TRBD2,TGTGCCAGCAGGAGACTAGCGGGGGGGCTCTACAATGAGCAGTTCTTC,CASRRLAGGLYNEQFF
13,TRBJ1-1,NA,TRBV5-1,NA,TGCGCCAGCAGCTGGCCCGATAACACTGAAGCTTTCTTT,CASSWPDNTEAFF
17,TRBJ2-1,NA,TRBV29-1,NA,TGCAGCGCCAATGTTTGGGGGACAAAGGGCTCCTACAATGAGCAGTTCTTC,CSANVWGTKGSYNEQFF
15,TRBJ2-5,NA,TRBV7-9,NA,TGTGCCAGCAGTAATCGGGGGCCGGGGGGTGAGACCCAGTACTTC,CASSNRGPGGETQYF
17,TRBJ2-2,NA,TRBV5-1,TRBD2,TGCGCCAGCAGCTCCGGACTAGCGGGACCGAACACCGGGGAGCTGTTTTTT,CASSSGLAGPNTGELFF
13,TRBJ1-6,NA,TRBV5-4,NA,TGTGCCAGCAGCGCGGACAGTTTAGCACCCCTCCACTTT,CASSADSLAPLHF